This T cell receptor (beta chain) derives from a study of shared clonotypes between healthy human individuals. At the level of the study: The plates for each donor numbered three CD4 naive, three CD4 memory, two CD8 naive and one CD8 memory.

CD45RO-negative cells were positively selected for CCR7, leaving out terminally differentiated effector memory CD45RA+ cells. The V gene lost 4 bases and the J gene lost 2 bases, with 9 bases spanning the gap. CDR3 length equals 14 residues. Looked up from germline, CDR1 is GTSNPN and CDR2 is SVGIG (reference sequence). Remarks on this clone: Its antigen remains unknown.

In the authors' methods: From ImmunoSEQ came sequences covering only the junction and carrying no quality scores, so filtering differed. The method was immunoSEQ multiplex PCR; TCRdb's version includes in-frame clones alone and lacks a portion of them. The V and J calls and clone size are taken from that table; D and trimming were inferred from the DNA. The table lists some 2.1 million clones, 85% to 95% of them singletons. Study-wide points: Clonotype sharing across a few donors was observed for about 5.2% of naive CD4 clonotypes.

The TCR originated in a man between 18 and 35 years old in good health. Source material: naive CD8+ T cells sorted from blood. This rearrangement joins TRBV30 to TRBJ2-6, with D possibly being TRBD1 or TRBD2 (5 bases each). This chain's CDR3 is CAWTQGAGANVLTF. For the CDR3, the DNA is TGTGCCTGGACCCAGGGAGCTGGGGCCAACGTCCTGACTTTC.